The sequence of this T cell receptor (beta chain) was determined in a study of T cells in Graves' hyperthyroidism and ophthalmopathy. Study background: Peripheral blood was drawn at first diagnosis, prior to all treatment.

Isolation of PBMCs was performed on around 10 ml fresh peripheral blood. CDR3 length: 16 amino acids. The V and J ends lost 1 base and 0 bases respectively, with 7 bases between them. Germline V CDR1 and CDR2: MNHNS, SASEGT. Amplification targeted TCR beta CDR3 regions from RNA transcripts. First-round RT-PCR with HTBI primers amplified the TCR CDR3 region. TCRdb analysed the multiplex PCR reads with MiXCR anew, one entry per CDR3 protein. The sample gives approximately 150,000 distinct CDR3 sequences, about 9% of which show up once; 22% is in the top ten. This clonotype was picked up many times. The sequencing input was blood. The clonotype comes from a young woman with Graves' hyperthyroidism that later progressed to Graves' ophthalmopathy. V gene TRBV6-1 combines with J gene TRBJ2-6; the D is unclear. The CDR3 spells CASSEVVNSGANVLTF. The DNA of the CDR3 is TGTGCCAGCAGTGAAGTGGTCAACTCTGGGGCCAACGTCCTGACTTTC.